These T cell receptor beta chains were read from a single sample in a study of blood T cell repertoires in COVID-19. Profiling relied on immunoSEQ multiplex PCR, and the TCRdb table lists in-frame clones only, not all of them. The sample holds 65,000 to 95,000 clones; 70% to 85% are singletons and the top ten take about 20%. Sequenced input: peripheral blood. The source is a woman aged 50 to 60 with acute or convalescent COVID-19. CDR3s include the opening cysteine and the closing phenylalanine or tryptophan. The order of the fields is V gene, clone size, J gene, D gene, CDR3 protein, CDR3 DNA. The D gene is left open where the match is weak. Rows give clone size only sometimes, using once, few, many, or a class for an expanded clone.

TRBV7-9	NA	TRBJ2-5	NA	CASSFGETQYF	TGTGCCAGCAGCTTCGGGGAGACCCAGTACTTC
TRBV6-6	NA	TRBJ1-3	NA	CAARAGGSGNTIYF	TGTGCCGCCAGGGCCGGGGGCTCTGGAAACACCATATATTTT
TRBV29-1	NA	TRBJ2-7	NA	CSVLQGYEQYF	TGCAGCGTTTTACAGGGCTACGAGCAGTACTTC
TRBV29-1	NA	TRBJ2-5	TRBD1	CSVGGQTQETQYF	TGCAGCGTTGGGGGACAGACCCAAGAGACCCAGTACTTC
TRBV30	NA	TRBJ1-6	TRBD1	CAWSRDRGSNSPLHF	TGTGCCTGGAGCCGGGACAGGGGAAGTAATTCACCCCTCCACTTT
TRBV6-5	NA	TRBJ1-3	NA	CASIRAQGGNTIYF	TGTGCCAGCATTCGGGCCCAGGGGGGAAACACCATATATTTT
TRBV23-1	NA	TRBJ2-3	TRBD2	CASSQGLGPADTQYF	TGCGCCAGCAGTCAAGGACTAGGGCCGGCAGATACGCAGTATTTT
TRBV7-3	NA	TRBJ1-1	NA	CASSLAPEGQAFF	TGTGCCAGCAGCTTAGCCCCCGAGGGCCAAGCTTTCTTT
TRBV4-3	NA	TRBJ2-1	TRBD2	CASSQEGGISYNEQFF	TGCGCCAGCAGCCAAGAGGGGGGGATCTCCTACAATGAGCAGTTCTTC
TRBV5-1	NA	TRBJ1-1	TRBD1	CASSLGTGIEAFF	TGCGCCAGCAGCTTGGGGACAGGGATTGAAGCTTTCTTT
TRBV9	once	TRBJ1-2	NA	CASSAGPWTGNYGYTF	TGTGCCAGCAGCGCCGGCCCTTGGACGGGAAACTATGGCTACACCTTC
TRBV5-1	NA	TRBJ1-1	NA	CASSLAGSEKGYMNTEAFF	TGCGCCAGCAGCTTGGCGGGGTCCGAGAAGGGTTACATGAACACTGAAGCTTTCTTT
TRBV7-2	few	TRBJ1-5	TRBD1	CASSTGQGGFTQPQHF	TGTGCCAGCAGCACTGGACAGGGTGGCTTTACACAGCCCCAGCATTTT
TRBV14	NA	TRBJ1-3	NA	CASSEGRGGNTIYF	TGTGCCAGCAGCGAAGGCAGGGGAGGAAACACCATATATTTT
TRBV28	NA	TRBJ1-4	NA	CASSTQTNEKLFF	TGTGCCAGCAGTACCCAGACTAATGAAAAACTGTTTTTT
TRBV12-3/TRBV12-4	NA	TRBJ2-3	TRBD1	CASSPDRVLTQYF	TGTGCCAGCAGTCCGGACAGGGTCCTTACGCAGTATTTT
TRBV3-1/TRBV3-2	NA	TRBJ2-7	NA	CASSPGAEISYEQYF	TGTGCCAGCAGCCCAGGGGCGGAAATCTCCTACGAGCAGTACTTC
TRBV30	NA	TRBJ1-5	TRBD1	CAWGTGGPNQPQHF	TGTGCCTGGGGCACAGGGGGCCCCAATCAGCCCCAGCATTTT
TRBV27	NA	TRBJ1-2	NA	CASSLSTAVDGYTF	TGTGCCAGCAGTTTATCGACGGCGGTGGATGGCTACACCTTC
TRBV2	NA	TRBJ2-5	NA	CASMAQETQYF	TGTGCCAGCATGGCACAAGAGACCCAGTACTTC
TRBV5-6	NA	TRBJ1-2	NA	CASSFLANPNYGYTF	TGTGCCAGCAGCTTTTTAGCCAACCCCAACTATGGCTACACCTTC
TRBV3-1/TRBV3-2	NA	TRBJ2-1	TRBD2	CASSQTSLRFF	TGTGCCAGCAGCCAGACTAGCTTGAGGTTCTTC
TRBV7-8	few	TRBJ1-2	NA	CASSLSNNYGYTF	TGTGCCAGCAGCTTATCTAACAACTATGGCTACACCTTC
TRBV28	NA	TRBJ1-1	TRBD1	CASSFKTGQGATEAFF	TGTGCCAGCAGTTTTAAGACCGGACAGGGGGCCACTGAAGCTTTCTTT
TRBV5-5	NA	TRBJ2-7	NA	CASSLVQTRYEQYF	TGTGCCAGCAGCTTGGTACAGACCCGTTACGAGCAGTACTTC
TRBV30	NA	TRBJ1-2	TRBD1	CAWRHPGQGARGYTF	TGTGCCTGGAGGCATCCGGGACAGGGGGCTCGTGGCTACACCTTC
TRBV19	NA	TRBJ1-6	TRBD1	CASSFLQGAQGSPLHF	TGTGCCAGTAGTTTCCTACAGGGGGCGCAGGGATCACCCCTCCACTTT
TRBV30	few	TRBJ1-2	NA	CAWSVFYLWGQQANYGYTF	TGTGCCTGGAGTGTGTTTTATCTGTGGGGACAACAAGCTAACTATGGCTACACCTTC
TRBV4-1	few	TRBJ1-2	TRBD1	CASSQWAGGSSGYTF	TGCGCCAGCAGCCAATGGGCAGGGGGCTCGTCTGGCTACACCTTC
TRBV6-2/TRBV6-3	few	TRBJ2-7	TRBD1	CASSSQGPYEQYF	TGTGCCAGCAGTTCACAGGGGCCGTACGAGCAGTACTTC
TRBV7-9	NA	TRBJ1-2	NA	CASAGQLGYGYTF	TGTGCCAGCGCGGGTCAGTTGGGCTATGGCTACACCTTC
TRBV12-3/TRBV12-4	NA	TRBJ1-5	NA	CASRPGSNQPQHF	TGTGCCAGCAGACCAGGGTCCAATCAGCCCCAGCATTTT
TRBV4-3	few	TRBJ2-3	TRBD2	CASSQGVAGGPTDTQYF	TGCGCCAGCAGCCAAGGGGTAGCGGGGGGGCCGACAGATACGCAGTATTTT
TRBV7-8	NA	TRBJ2-1	NA	CASRPTTSLGSNEQFF	TGTGCCAGCAGACCAACCACTAGTTTGGGCTCGAATGAGCAGTTCTTC
TRBV19	NA	TRBJ1-2	TRBD1	CASSIATTGEHYGYTF	TGTGCCAGTAGTATTGCCACGACAGGGGAGCACTATGGCTACACCTTC
TRBV3-1/TRBV3-2	NA	TRBJ2-5	NA	CASSLRQQIGETQYF	TGTGCCAGCAGCCTTAGACAGCAAATAGGGGAGACCCAGTACTTC
TRBV27	NA	TRBJ1-5	NA	CASRGISSNQPQHF	TGTGCCAGCCGCGGGATCTCTAGCAATCAGCCCCAGCATTTT
TRBV19	NA	TRBJ1-2	NA	CATRRVGFGYTF	TGTGCCACCCGGAGGGTAGGGTTTGGCTACACCTTC
TRBV4-2	NA	TRBJ2-6	TRBD1	CASSQETGLAGANVLTF	TGTGCCAGCAGCCAAGAGACAGGGTTGGCTGGGGCCAACGTCCTGACTTTC
TRBV6-5	NA	TRBJ2-5	NA	CASRPGHGQETQYF	TGTGCCAGCAGACCGGGACACGGCCAAGAGACCCAGTACTTC
TRBV5-5	NA	TRBJ2-2	NA	CASRFQGGGNTGELFF	TGTGCCAGCAGATTCCAGGGAGGGGGAAACACCGGGGAGCTGTTTTTT
TRBV6-6	NA	TRBJ1-1	NA	CASSYRSHTEAFF	TGTGCCAGCAGTTATCGGAGTCACACTGAAGCTTTCTTT
TRBV10-1	NA	TRBJ2-7	TRBD2	CASSKSGLAGDEQYF	TGCGCCAGCAGTAAGTCTGGACTAGCGGGAGACGAGCAGTACTTC
TRBV5-1	NA	TRBJ2-5	TRBD1	CASSFTGTGAEETQYF	TGCGCCAGCAGCTTCACCGGGACAGGGGCAGAGGAGACCCAGTACTTC
TRBV4-3	NA	TRBJ1-2	NA	CASSQDVGGVGYTF	TGCGCCAGCAGCCAAGATGTCGGGGGGGTTGGCTACACCTTC
TRBV11-2	once	TRBJ1-2	NA	CASSPLRGRGEDGYTF	TGTGCCAGCAGCCCACTTAGGGGGAGAGGGGAAGATGGCTACACCTTC
TRBV15	NA	TRBJ1-6	NA	CATSGSSYNSPLHF	TGTGCCACCAGCGGGAGCTCCTATAATTCACCCCTCCACTTT
TRBV10-3	NA	TRBJ2-7	TRBD1	CAISEMSGGVYEQYF	TGTGCCATCAGTGAGATGTCAGGGGGAGTCTACGAGCAGTACTTC
TRBV29-1	NA	TRBJ2-2	NA	CSVGYGSESGELFF	TGCAGCGTTGGATACGGGAGTGAGTCCGGGGAGCTGTTTTTT
TRBV3-1/TRBV3-2	NA	TRBJ2-7	NA	CASSPSPSRGFSYEQYF	TGTGCCAGCAGCCCATCTCCATCCAGGGGCTTCTCCTACGAGCAGTACTTC
TRBV4-1	NA	TRBJ1-1	NA	CASSQARRNTEAFF	TGCGCCAGCAGCCAAGCACGGAGGAACACTGAAGCTTTCTTT
TRBV12-3/TRBV12-4	NA	TRBJ2-7	NA	CASNNGHSPEQYF	TGTGCCAGCAACAACGGACATTCCCCCGAGCAGTACTTC
TRBV19	once	TRBJ2-3	TRBD2	CASSILLAGADTQYF	TGTGCCAGTAGTATTCTACTAGCGGGAGCAGATACGCAGTATTTT
TRBV27	NA	TRBJ2-5	TRBD1	CASSFVGTGGGTQYF	TGTGCCAGCAGTTTTGTCGGGACAGGGGGCGGGACCCAGTACTTC